This T cell receptor beta chain was obtained from a study of T cells in women clearing cervical HPV infection. Study-level information: Cases' blood sampling followed lesion detection by median roughly 160 days (90 to 200).

Points on this clone: The CDR3 goes on 3 residues after the read ends, and that part is filled in from the germline J gene.

The protocol was immunoSEQ multiplex PCR, while the TCRdb copy is restricted to in-frame clones and leaves out a portion. This table lists around 30,000 clones. This CDR3 has 20 residues. V shed 3 bases, J shed 1 base, and the junction held 15 bases outside the gene matches. The germline gives CDR1 SGHRS, CDR2 YFSETQ. This sequence was found in a woman aged 18-70 years with a cervical HPV16 infection that either progressed to CIN3+ or cleared (not recorded which). Sequencing was done on a sample of blood buffy coat. The chain is built from TRBV5-1 and TRBJ2-7; TRBD2 aligns across 14 bases. Here the CDR3 reads CASSSLGAGLAGVGSYEQYF. The covered CDR3 bases are TGCGCCAGCAGCTCCCTCGGGGCGGGACTAGCGGGAGTTGGGTCCTACGAG.